A single sample gave rise to the 5 T cell receptor beta chains below, sequenced in a study of CD8+ T cells in alopecia areata. RNA was extracted and reverse transcribed into cDNA as the sequencing template. Sequencing used immunoSEQ multiplex PCR; TCRdb keeps in-frame clones, though not all of them. Of tens of thousands of clones listed, 66% are singletons. Treatment defined: oral pan-JAK inhibitor, 5-10 mg twice daily. The specimen was CD8+ T cells sorted from blood, collected at week 24, from a patient treated with tofacitinib. These receptors were taken from a human donor with alopecia areata.

The chain uses TRBV4-1 and TRBJ1-2, with D unclear. The CDR3 is made up of 14 amino acids. The ends were cut back, 3 bases at V and 4 bases at J, with 12 bases in the middle. The germline CDR1 and CDR2 sequences are MGHRA and YSYEKL. Written as DNA, the CDR3 is TGCGCCAGCAGCCAGGCTACCCCTCTCTATGGCTACACCTTC. Its protein product is CASSQATPLYGYTF.

The chain couples TRBV5-1 to TRBJ2-1; 12 nucleotides align to TRBD2. Trimming cost V 0 bases and J 0 bases; bases outside gene matches: 7. This CDR3 has 19 residues. Germline V gene sequence: CDR1 SGHRS, CDR2 YFSETQ. CDR3 residues: CASSLGLAGVSSSYNEQFF. Written as DNA, the CDR3 is TGCGCCAGCAGCTTGGGACTAGCGGGAGTTAGCAGCTCCTACAATGAGCAGTTCTTC.

The chain carries TRBV25-1 and TRBJ1-1; D remains unclear. V lost 5 bases and J 5 bases, leaving 3 bases between the germline ends. CDR3 length: 10 residues. CDR1 and CDR2 from the germline V gene are MGHDK and SYGVNS. In DNA form, the CDR3 reads TGTGCCAGCAGTAGTACTGAAGCTTTCTTT. This codes for CASSSTEAFF.

The V gene is TRBV6-1, the J gene TRBJ1-1; 7 positions match TRBD1. CDR1 is MNHNS, CDR2 SASEGT, per germline. The trim removed 5 bases at V and 4 bases at J, leaving 10 bases unmatched. The CDR3 length is 15 residues. The CDR3 loop is CASSTRRGRGTEAFF. The DNA for the CDR3 is TGTGCCAGCAGTACAAGAAGGGGGCGCGGCACTGAAGCTTTCTTT.

The V call is TRBV9, the J call TRBJ2-6; D is perhaps TRBD1 (6 bases). The CDR3 has 15 residues. Trimming removed 3 bases from V and 4 bases from J, with 11 bases in between. The germline V gene has CDR1 SGDLS and CDR2 YYNGEE. CDR3 nucleotides: TGTGCCAGCAGCGATACAGGGCTCGGGGCCAACGTCCTGACTTTC. The encoded protein is CASSDTGLGANVLTF.